Listed below are T cell receptor beta chains from one sample, sequenced in a study of T cell responses to AZD1222 COVID-19 vaccine. Generated by immunoSEQ multiplex PCR, the TCRdb table keeps only in-frame clones and is missing some. The table lists about 160,000 clones, more than 80% of them singletons. This sample comprised peripheral blood, obtained 28 days after the second AZD1222 dose. These receptors all come from an adult who received the AZD1222 COVID-19 vaccine. The conserved cysteine and the conserved F or W are not part of the CDR3 here. D genes are given only for firm matches.

TRBV20-1	.	TRBJ1-1	SAKEHTEAF
TRBV3-1/TRBV3-2	.	TRBJ1-1	ASSQDMAPSSTEAF
TRBV6-5	.	TRBJ1-3	ASSLDVFSGNTIY
TRBV2	.	TRBJ1-5	ASSEARGSSNQPQH
TRBV5-1	TRBD2	TRBJ2-7	ASRSQGGGSYEQY
TRBV19	TRBD2	TRBJ2-2	ASSPLGLAGPTGELF
TRBV6-5	.	TRBJ1-2	ASSRDPNYGYT
TRBV6-4	TRBD2	TRBJ2-7	ASSGGTSGRLNYEQY
TRBV27	.	TRBJ2-4	ASSTTDTKNIQY
TRBV14	.	TRBJ1-6	ASSQAGSGDSPLH
TRBV20-1	TRBD2	TRBJ2-1	SASILAGVNEQF
TRBV7-9	.	TRBJ1-2	ASSLDGGTYGYT
TRBV7-8	TRBD2	TRBJ2-2	ASSPNGGTGELF
TRBV5-4	TRBD2	TRBJ2-7	ASSLGRLAGGRYEQY
TRBV30	TRBD2	TRBJ2-3	AWSVPWTSGRARWADTQY
TRBV6-5	.	TRBJ1-1	ASSREAITLREAF
TRBV7-2	.	TRBJ1-2	ASSMDGYGYT
TRBV30	.	TRBJ1-3	AWSTDTWGNTIY
TRBV5-5	.	TRBJ2-3	ASSTRTLSTDTQY
TRBV5-4	.	TRBJ2-7	ASSLGPASEQY
TRBV27	.	TRBJ2-1	ASSSNRGGYNEQF
TRBV7-9	TRBD1	TRBJ2-7	ASSLEGTGGFEQY
TRBV3-1/TRBV3-2	TRBD1	TRBJ2-2	ASSPWPGQPNTGELF
TRBV7-6	TRBD1	TRBJ1-4	ASSSTGPNEKLF
TRBV2	.	TRBJ2-2	ASTPHSRNTGELF
TRBV3-1/TRBV3-2	.	TRBJ1-1	ASSQGRGANTEAF
TRBV29-1	TRBD2	TRBJ2-3	SVDPFSSGTSGRGGTDTQY
TRBV19	.	TRBJ1-5	ASTLELYSNQPQH
TRBV6-5	TRBD2	TRBJ2-2	ASSYSLAPKGELF
TRBV11-2	TRBD1	TRBJ2-3	ASSYGQGRADTQY
TRBV6-5	TRBD1	TRBJ1-2	ASSYDRAYGYT
TRBV6-4	.	TRBJ2-1	ASSLEGRHSEQF
TRBV5-4	TRBD1	TRBJ1-2	ASSLPNRGGYT
TRBV27	.	TRBJ1-3	ASSRTGHPSGNTIY
TRBV6-5	.	TRBJ1-6	ASSLQGGGSPLH
TRBV6-5	.	TRBJ1-4	ASRSGTVHNEKLF
TRBV6-4	.	TRBJ1-3	ASKISGIGNTIY
TRBV19	TRBD1	TRBJ2-2	ASNRGRIGTGELF
TRBV6-5	.	TRBJ1-3	ASISRVTGNTIY
TRBV5-1	TRBD1	TRBJ2-2	ASSLGQGTGELF
TRBV5-1	.	TRBJ1-1	ASSLGQGRTEAF